This T cell receptor beta chain stems from a study of shared clonotypes between healthy human individuals. The method was immunoSEQ multiplex PCR; TCRdb's version includes in-frame clones alone and lacks a portion of them. The table records millions of clones, approximately 92% of them present only once. From germline, CDR1 is KGHSH and CDR2 LQKENI. CDR3 length equals 14 residues. V lost 3 bases, J lost 5 bases, and 14 bases lay in between. To note about this clone: Its target is unknown.

Study outcomes and limitations: Although depth was large, rarefaction showed that sequencing of the sorted subsets was incomplete. Donor clonotype sharing was expected to depend on sequencing depth.

The source of this sequence is a man between 18 and 35 years old in good health. The sequenced sample was naive CD4+ T cells sorted from blood. Subset indicated: CD45RA+ positively selected. The rearrangement joins TRBV18 to TRBJ2-7; the D gene is possibly TRBD1 (6 bases). CDR3 DNA sequence: TGTGCCAGCTCACCCTACGGACAGACCCACGAGCAGTACTTC. Its protein is CASSPYGQTHEQYF. The full variable domain, rest sourced from reference TRBV18 and TRBJ2-7, is NAGVMQNPRHLVRRRGQEARLRCSPMKGHSHVYWYRQLPEEGLKFMVYLQKENIIDESGMPKERFSAEFPKEGPSILRIQQVVRGDSAAYFCASSPYGQTHEQYFGPGTRLTVT.